This entry features one T cell receptor (beta chain) sequence. Antigen: not known. The CDR3 contains 14 residues. Germline V lookup: CDR1 SGHRS, CDR2 YFSETQ. V lost 0 bases to trimming and J lost 1 base, with 7 bases between them. The entry originates in a study of cytomegalovirus exposure and HLA in healthy donors. On the study more broadly: Per a later analysis, the roughly 680 first-cohort and 110 or so validation repertoires shared one platform.

Study-wide results and limits: In vitro, a few CMV-associated chains proved specific for CMV antigens. For cytomegalovirus status, the classifier reportedly gave diagnoses with high specificity and sensitivity. Rarity characterized most TCR sequences, yet some public TCRs appeared in many donors.

Sequencing was performed with immunoSEQ multiplex PCR; in TCRdb, only in-frame clones are kept and a portion is missing. The repertoire has about 95,000 clones, less than 85% of them found once; the top ten carry approximately 22%. Material: PBMCs. This TCR was recovered from a man between 18 and 29 years old in good health and CMV-seropositive. The chain links TRBV5-1 to TRBJ2-5; D possibly corresponds to TRBD1 (5 bases). The CDR3: CASSLDQGQETQYF. The CDR3 DNA reads TGCGCCAGCAGCTTGGACCAGGGCCAAGAGACCCAGTACTTC.